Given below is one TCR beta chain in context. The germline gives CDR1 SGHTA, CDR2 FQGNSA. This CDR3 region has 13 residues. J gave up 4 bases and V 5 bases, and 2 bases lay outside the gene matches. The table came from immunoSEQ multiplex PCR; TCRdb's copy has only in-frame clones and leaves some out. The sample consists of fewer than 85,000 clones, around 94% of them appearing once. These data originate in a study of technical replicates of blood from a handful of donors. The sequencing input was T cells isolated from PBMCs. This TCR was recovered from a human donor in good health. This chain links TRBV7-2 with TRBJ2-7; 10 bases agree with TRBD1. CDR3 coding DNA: TGTGCCAGCAGCCGGACAGGGGGTTACGAGCAGTACTTC. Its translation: CASSRTGGYEQYF.